This T cell receptor (beta chain) appears in the sequencing data of a study of blood T cell repertoires in COVID-19. This CDR3 is 12 amino acids long. With 9 bases removed from V and 1 base from J, the gap between germline ends came to 9 bases. Germline CDR1 and CDR2: LNHDA and SQIVND (reference sequence). Clones were sequenced by immunoSEQ multiplex PCR, and TCRdb holds only the in-frame ones, with some missing. Of approximately 70,000 clones listed, roughly 82% are singletons. The clonotype comes from a human donor in a cohort sampled during active COVID-19. The chain links TRBV19 to TRBJ2-5; D might be TRBD1 (6 bases). What was sequenced was peripheral blood. The CDR3 is CASGQRQETQYF. CDR3 in DNA: TGTGCCAGCGGACAGCGCCAAGAGACCCAGTACTTC.